The 10 T cell receptor beta chains below all came from one sample that was sequenced in a study of T-cell memory formation after mild COVID-19. TCRdb ran MiXCR on the 5' RACE reads and lists one entry per CDR3 protein. The table lists fewer than 350,000 distinct CDR3 sequences, approximately 15% of them singletons. The sequenced sample consisted of PBMCs or a T cell subset sorted from them (not recorded which). All receptors come from a man younger than 35 who had mild COVID-19 (a few samples of this study predate the infection). Cell type and time point are not known.

The chain employs TRBV12-3 or TRBV12-4 and TRBJ2-7; 9 bases align to TRBD2. The CDR3 has 14 residues. The J segment lost 1 base and the V segment lost 4 bases, leaving 2 bases of the junction unmatched. The CDR3 region is CASSWTSASYEQYF. As DNA, the CDR3 is TGTGCCAGCAGTTGGACTAGCGCGTCCTACGAGCAGTACTTC.

This clonotype turned up a few times. This chain links TRBV20-1 with TRBJ2-3, with TRBD1 identical over 9 bases. The CDR3 is 14 residues long. Trimming cost V 4 bases and J 3 bases; bases outside gene matches: 5. Germline V lookup: CDR1 DFQATT, CDR2 SNEGSKA (reference sequence). The CDR3 loop is CSATDRGVTDTQYF. CDR3 sequence (DNA): TGCAGTGCTACGGACAGGGGAGTGACAGATACGCAGTATTTT.

This clonotype was seen many times. The V call is TRBV12-3 or TRBV12-4, the J call TRBJ1-1; D unresolved. Trimming cost V 6 bases and J 11 bases, with 16 bases left between them. There are 12 residues in the CDR3. The CDR3 region has the DNA TGTGCCAGCAGCCCCCCGGGGAAGAAGGCTTTCTTT. Protein sequence: CASSPPGKKAFF.

The chain is built from TRBV4-3 and TRBJ2-2; 8 bases are shared with TRBD2. V trimming: 0 bases; J trimming: 3 bases; junction bases outside the gene matches: 3. The germline V gene has CDR1 LGHNA and CDR2 YSLEER. There are 16 residues in the CDR3. CDR3 residues: CASSQDWRGDTGELFF. The CDR3, as DNA: TGCGCCAGCAGCCAAGACTGGCGGGGGGACACCGGGGAGCTGTTTTTT.

The chain recombines TRBV7-9 with TRBJ2-1; 9 nucleotides line up with TRBD1. The CDR3 loop spans 16 amino acids. J lost 7 bases, V lost 0 bases, and 7 bases had no gene match. Per the germline V gene, CDR1 is SEHNR and CDR2 is FQNEAQ (reference sequence). The CDR3 DNA follows: TGTGCCAGCAGCTTAGCAGTCCCGGGACAGGGTAATGAGCAGTTCTTC. Translated: CASSLAVPGQGNEQFF.

The chain carries TRBV5-1 and TRBJ2-1, with D possibly called TRBD1 or TRBD2 (5 bases each). The CDR3 is made up of 15 amino acids. The germline gives CDR1 SGHRS, CDR2 YFSETQ. V gave up 4 bases and J gave up 3 bases, with 14 bases separating them. CDR3 bases: TGCGCCAGCAGCAGGGACGGCGACCGCTACAATGAGCAGTTCTTC. Translation gives CASSRDGDRYNEQFF.

This clonotype has more than one count but fewer than ten. This chain uses TRBV4-2 with TRBJ1-2; 9 bases fit TRBD1. This CDR3 comprises 15 residues. V lost 3 bases and J lost 10; bases outside the gene matches: 12. Germline lookup yields CDR1 LGHNA and CDR2 YNFKEQ. In nucleotides, the CDR3 is TGTGCCAGCAGCCACAATCCCCCGGGACAGGGAGTCTACACCTTC. Amino acid sequence: CASSHNPPGQGVYTF.

The chain joins TRBV5-1 to TRBJ2-3; D remains ambiguous. V was pared by 0 bases and J by 2 bases, with 7 bases between. This CDR3 has 14 residues. In germline, CDR1 is SGHRS, CDR2 YFSETQ. The CDR3 loop is CASSLGRYTDTQYF. CDR3 coding DNA: TGCGCCAGCAGCTTGGGTAGATACACAGATACGCAGTATTTT.

In this sample, this clonotype turned up many times. The chain uses TRBV6-5 and TRBJ1-1; possibly TRBD1 for D (5 bases). The germline V gene encodes CDR1 MNHEY and CDR2 SVGAGI. Trimming took 6 bases from V and 4 from J, leaving 21 bases between them. CDR3 length equals 16 residues. The CDR3 bases are TGTGCCAGCAGCTTCCGAGCCACAGGCGTAGGCACTGAAGCTTTCTTT. This encodes CASSFRATGVGTEAFF.

This clonotype was detected only a few times. This chain joins TRBV6-1 and TRBJ2-4; D unclear. This CDR3 is built from 11 residues. V lost 0 bases and J lost 8, with 2 bases in between. CDR1 is MNHNS, CDR2 SASEGT, per germline. CDR3 nucleotides: TGTGCCAGCAGTGAAGCCTACATTCAGTACTTC. This codes for CASSEAYIQYF.